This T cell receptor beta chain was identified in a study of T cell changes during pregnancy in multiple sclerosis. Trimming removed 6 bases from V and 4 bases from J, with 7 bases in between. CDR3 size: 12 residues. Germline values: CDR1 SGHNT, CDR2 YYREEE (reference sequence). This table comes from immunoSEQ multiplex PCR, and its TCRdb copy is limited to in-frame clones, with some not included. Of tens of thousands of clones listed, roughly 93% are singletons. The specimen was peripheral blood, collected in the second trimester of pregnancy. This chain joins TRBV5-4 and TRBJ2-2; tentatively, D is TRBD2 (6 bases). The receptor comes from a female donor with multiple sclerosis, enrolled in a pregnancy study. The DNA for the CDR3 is TGTGCCAGCATCGGGGGCACCGGGGAGCTGTTTTTT. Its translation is CASIGGTGELFF. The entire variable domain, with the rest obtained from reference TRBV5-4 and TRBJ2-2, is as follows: ETGVTQSPTHLIKTRGQQVTLRCSSQSGHNTVSWYQQALGQGPQFIFQYYREEENGRGNFPPRFSGLQFPNYSSELNVNALELDDSALYLCASIGGTGELFFGEGSRLTVL.